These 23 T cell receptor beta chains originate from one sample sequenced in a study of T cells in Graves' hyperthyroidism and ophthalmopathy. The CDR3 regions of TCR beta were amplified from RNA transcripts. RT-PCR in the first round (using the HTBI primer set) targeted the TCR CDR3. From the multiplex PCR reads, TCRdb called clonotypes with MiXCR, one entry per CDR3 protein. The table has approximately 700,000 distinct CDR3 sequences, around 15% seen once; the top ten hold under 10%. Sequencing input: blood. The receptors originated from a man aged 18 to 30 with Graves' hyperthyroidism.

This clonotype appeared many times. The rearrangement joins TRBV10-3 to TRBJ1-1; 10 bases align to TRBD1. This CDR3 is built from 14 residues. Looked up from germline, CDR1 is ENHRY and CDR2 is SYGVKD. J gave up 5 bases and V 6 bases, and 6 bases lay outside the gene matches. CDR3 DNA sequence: TGTGCCATCAGAGAGGGACAGGGGTGGACTGAAGCTTTCTTT. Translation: CAIREGQGWTEAFF.

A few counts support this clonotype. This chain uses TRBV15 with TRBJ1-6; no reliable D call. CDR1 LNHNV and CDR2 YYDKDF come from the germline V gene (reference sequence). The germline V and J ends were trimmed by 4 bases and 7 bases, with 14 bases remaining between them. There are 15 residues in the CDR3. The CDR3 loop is CATSKVDSNNSPLHF. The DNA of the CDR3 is TGTGCCACCAGCAAGGTGGACTCCAACAATTCACCCCTCCACTTT.

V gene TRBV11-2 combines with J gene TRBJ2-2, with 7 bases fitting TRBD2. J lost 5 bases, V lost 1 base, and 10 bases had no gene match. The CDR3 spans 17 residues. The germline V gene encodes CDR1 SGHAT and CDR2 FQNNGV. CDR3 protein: CASSLAIWEGPTGELFF. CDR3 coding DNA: TGTGCCAGCAGCTTAGCGATATGGGAGGGCCCGACCGGGGAGCTGTTTTTT.

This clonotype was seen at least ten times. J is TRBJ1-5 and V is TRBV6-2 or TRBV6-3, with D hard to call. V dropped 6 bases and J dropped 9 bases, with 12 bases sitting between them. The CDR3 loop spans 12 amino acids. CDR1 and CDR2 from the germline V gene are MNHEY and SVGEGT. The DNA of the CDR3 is TGTGCCAGCAGCTACCGCTTAGGGCCCCAGCATTTT. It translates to CASSYRLGPQHF.

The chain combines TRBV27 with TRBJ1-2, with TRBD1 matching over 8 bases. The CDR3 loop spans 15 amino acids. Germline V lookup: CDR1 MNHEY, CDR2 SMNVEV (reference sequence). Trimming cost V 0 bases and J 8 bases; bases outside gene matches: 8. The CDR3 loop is CASSLSLWDRKGYTF. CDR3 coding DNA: TGTGCCAGCAGTTTATCGCTTTGGGACAGGAAAGGCTACACCTTC.

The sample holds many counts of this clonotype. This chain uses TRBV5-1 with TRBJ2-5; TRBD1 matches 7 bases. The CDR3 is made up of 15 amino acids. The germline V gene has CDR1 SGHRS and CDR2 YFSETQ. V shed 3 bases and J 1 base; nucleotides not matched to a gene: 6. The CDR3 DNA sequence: TGCGCCAGCAGCTCGGCCCCAGGGGGCCAAGAGACCCAGTACTTC. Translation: CASSSAPGGQETQYF. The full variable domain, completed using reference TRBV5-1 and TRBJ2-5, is KAGVTQTPRYLIKTRGQQVTLSCSPISGHRSVSWYQQTPGQGLQFLFEYFSETQRNKGNFPGRFSGRQFSNSRSEMNVSTLELGDSALYLCASSSAPGGQETQYFGPGTRLLVL.

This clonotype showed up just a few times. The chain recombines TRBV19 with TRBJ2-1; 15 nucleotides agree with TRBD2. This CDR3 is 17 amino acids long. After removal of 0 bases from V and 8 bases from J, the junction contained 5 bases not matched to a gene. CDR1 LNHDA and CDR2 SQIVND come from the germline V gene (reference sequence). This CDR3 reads CASSIEGTSGRNDEQFF. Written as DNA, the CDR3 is TGTGCCAGTAGTATAGAAGGGACTAGCGGGAGGAACGATGAGCAGTTCTTC.

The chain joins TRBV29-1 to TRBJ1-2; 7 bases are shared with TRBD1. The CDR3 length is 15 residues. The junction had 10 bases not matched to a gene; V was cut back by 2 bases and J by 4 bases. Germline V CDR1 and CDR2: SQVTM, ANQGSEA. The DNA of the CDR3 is TGCAGCGTTGAATCAGCAGTCAGGGGGTTCTATGGCTACACCTTC. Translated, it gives CSVESAVRGFYGYTF.

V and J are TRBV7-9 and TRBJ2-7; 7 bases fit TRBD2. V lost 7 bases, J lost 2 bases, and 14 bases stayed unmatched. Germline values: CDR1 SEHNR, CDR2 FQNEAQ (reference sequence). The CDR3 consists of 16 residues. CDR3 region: CASTLFISGKAYEQYF. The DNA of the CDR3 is TGTGCCAGCACTCTTTTTATCAGCGGGAAAGCCTACGAGCAGTACTTC.

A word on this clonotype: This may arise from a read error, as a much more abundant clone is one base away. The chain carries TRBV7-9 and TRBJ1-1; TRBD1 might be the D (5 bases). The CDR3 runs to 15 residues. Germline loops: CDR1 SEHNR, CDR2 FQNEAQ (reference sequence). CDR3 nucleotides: TGTGCCAGCAGCTCCCCTGGGGGAGAGAACGCTGAAGCTTTCTTT. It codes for CASSSPGGENAEAFF.

As DNA, the CDR3 is TGTGCCAGCAGTGTTCACATGAACGGATATGGCTACACCTTC. Translating gives CASSVHMNGYGYTF. The chain combines TRBV6-1 with TRBJ1-2, with D unresolved. V was cut by 4 bases and J by 5 bases, with 14 bases left in between. Germline CDR1 and CDR2: MNHNS and SASEGT. CDR3 length: 14 residues.

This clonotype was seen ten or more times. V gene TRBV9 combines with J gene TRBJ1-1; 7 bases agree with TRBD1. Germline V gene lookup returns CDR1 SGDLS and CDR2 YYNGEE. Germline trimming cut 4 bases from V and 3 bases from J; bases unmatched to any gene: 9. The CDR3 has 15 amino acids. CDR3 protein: CASSPRQGEDTEAFF. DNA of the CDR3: TGTGCCAGCAGCCCCCGACAGGGAGAAGACACTGAAGCTTTCTTT.

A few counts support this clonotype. CDR3 in DNA: TGTGCCAGCAGTTGGACCTACGCCTACGAGCAGTACTTC. The encoded protein is CASSWTYAYEQYF. The J gene is TRBJ2-7, the V gene TRBV12-3 or TRBV12-4; no firm D call. This CDR3 has 13 amino acids. V lost 4 bases, J lost 2 bases, and 9 bases lay in between.

Here the CDR3 DNA reads TGTGCCAGCAGCCAGGCGACAGGGTCCAATGGCTACACCTTC. Translated: CASSQATGSNGYTF. The chain joins TRBV6-1 to TRBJ1-2, with TRBD1 matching 7 bases. Germline V lookup: CDR1 MNHNS, CDR2 SASEGT. V lost 6 bases and J lost 6; bases outside the gene matches: 10. The CDR3 is made up of 14 amino acids.

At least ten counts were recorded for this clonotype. CDR3 nucleotides: TGTGCCAGCGGGGACAGGCCCACAGATACGCAGTATTTT. Translated, it gives CASGDRPTDTQYF. This sequence joins TRBV28 and TRBJ2-3, with 8 bases aligning to TRBD1. V gave up 8 bases and J gave up 2 bases; unmatched junction bases: 3. CDR1 and CDR2 (germline): MDHEN, SYDVKM. The CDR3 has 13 residues.

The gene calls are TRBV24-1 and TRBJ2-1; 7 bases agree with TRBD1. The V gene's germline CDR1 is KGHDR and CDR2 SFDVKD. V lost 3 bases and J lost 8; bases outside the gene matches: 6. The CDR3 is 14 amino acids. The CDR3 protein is CATSDRGRFDEQFF. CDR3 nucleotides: TGTGCCACCAGTGATAGGGGGCGCTTCGATGAGCAGTTCTTC.

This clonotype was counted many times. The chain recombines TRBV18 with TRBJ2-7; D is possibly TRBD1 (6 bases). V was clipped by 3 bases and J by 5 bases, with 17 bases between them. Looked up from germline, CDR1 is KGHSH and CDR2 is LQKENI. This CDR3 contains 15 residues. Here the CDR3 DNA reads TGTGCCAGCTCACCCGGACAGACGTTCTCAAACGAGCAGTACTTC. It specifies CASSPGQTFSNEQYF.

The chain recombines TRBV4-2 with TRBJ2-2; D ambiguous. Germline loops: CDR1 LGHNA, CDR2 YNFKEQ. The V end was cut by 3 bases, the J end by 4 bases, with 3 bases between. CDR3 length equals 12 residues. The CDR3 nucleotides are TGTGCCAGCAGCCAGGCCACCGGGGAGCTGTTTTTT. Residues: CASSQATGELFF.

The CDR3: CASSKIGTADEQFF. CDR3 sequence (DNA): TGTGCCAGCAGTAAAATAGGGACAGCGGATGAGCAGTTCTTC. The chain couples TRBV27 to TRBJ2-1; 7 positions match TRBD1. V lost 5 bases, J lost 8 bases, and 9 bases stayed unmatched. The CDR3 is 14 residues long. Looked up from germline, CDR1 is MNHEY and CDR2 is SMNVEV (reference sequence).

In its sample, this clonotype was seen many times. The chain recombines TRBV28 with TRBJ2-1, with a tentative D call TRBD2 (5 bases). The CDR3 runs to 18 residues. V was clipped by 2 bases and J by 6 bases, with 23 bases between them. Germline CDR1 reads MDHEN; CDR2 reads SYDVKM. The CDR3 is CASSLRLAGLPEGNEQFF. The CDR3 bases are TGTGCCAGCAGTTTAAGACTCGCTGGACTCCCCGAGGGCAATGAGCAGTTCTTC.

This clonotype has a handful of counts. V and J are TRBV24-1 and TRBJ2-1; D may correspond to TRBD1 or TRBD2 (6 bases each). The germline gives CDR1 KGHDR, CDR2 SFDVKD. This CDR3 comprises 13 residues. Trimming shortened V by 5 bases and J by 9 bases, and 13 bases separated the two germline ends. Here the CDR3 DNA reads TGTGCCACCAGTGGACCCGGGGGCCCTGAGCAGTTCTTC. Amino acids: CATSGPGGPEQFF.

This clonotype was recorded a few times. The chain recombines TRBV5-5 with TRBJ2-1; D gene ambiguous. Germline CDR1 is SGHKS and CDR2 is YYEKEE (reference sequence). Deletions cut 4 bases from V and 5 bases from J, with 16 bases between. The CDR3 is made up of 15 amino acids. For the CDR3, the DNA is TGTGCCAGCAGCCTGGTGGCTAGTCCGAACAATGAGCAGTTCTTC. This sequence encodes CASSLVASPNNEQFF.

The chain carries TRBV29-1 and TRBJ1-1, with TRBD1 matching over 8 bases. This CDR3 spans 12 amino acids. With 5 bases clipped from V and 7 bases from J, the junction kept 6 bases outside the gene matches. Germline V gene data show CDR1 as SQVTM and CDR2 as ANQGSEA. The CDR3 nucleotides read TGCAGCGTTCCAGGGGGCGAGCGTGAAGCTTTCTTT. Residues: CSVPGGEREAFF.